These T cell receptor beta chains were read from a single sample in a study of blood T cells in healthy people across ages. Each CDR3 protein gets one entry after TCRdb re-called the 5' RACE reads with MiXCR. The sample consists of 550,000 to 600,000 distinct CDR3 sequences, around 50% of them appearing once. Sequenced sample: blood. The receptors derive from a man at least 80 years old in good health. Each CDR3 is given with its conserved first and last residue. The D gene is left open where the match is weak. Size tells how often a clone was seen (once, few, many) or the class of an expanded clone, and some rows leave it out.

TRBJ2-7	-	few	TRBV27	CASSPGTSAYEQYF	TGTGCCAGCAGTCCCGGGACATCCGCCTACGAGCAGTACTTC
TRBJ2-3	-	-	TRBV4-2	CASSQDRGNRDTQYF	TGTGCCAGCAGCCAAGACCGCGGCAATAGGGATACGCAGTATTTT
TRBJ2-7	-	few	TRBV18	CASSPLGLSSYEQYF	TGTGCCAGCTCACCACTGGGCCTAAGCTCCTACGAGCAGTACTTC
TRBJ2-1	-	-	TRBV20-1	CSARAVNPRQFF	TGCAGTGCTAGAGCAGTCAACCCCCGGCAGTTCTTC
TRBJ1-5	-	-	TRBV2	CARREVRGNQPQHF	TGTGCCAGAAGAGAGGTGCGGGGCAATCAGCCCCAGCATTTT
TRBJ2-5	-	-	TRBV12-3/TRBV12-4	CASGRGGSQETQYF	TGTGCCAGTGGGAGGGGGGGGTCCCAAGAGACCCAGTACTTC
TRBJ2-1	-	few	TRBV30	CAWSLGGNNEQFF	TGTGCCTGGAGTTTGGGTGGGAACAATGAGCAGTTCTTC
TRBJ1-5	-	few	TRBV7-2	CASSLEREQPQHF	TGTGCCAGCAGCTTAGAACGGGAACAGCCCCAGCATTTT
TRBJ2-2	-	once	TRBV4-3	CASSQDRTGELFF	TGCGCCAGCAGCCAAGATAGGACCGGGGAGCTGTTTTTT
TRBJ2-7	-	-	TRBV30	CAWSRRGREQYF	TGTGCCTGGAGCCGCCGGGGGAGAGAGCAGTACTTC
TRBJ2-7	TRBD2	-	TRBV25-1	CATGGGGAIYEQYF	TGTGCCACCGGGGGCGGGGGGGCAATCTACGAGCAGTACTTC
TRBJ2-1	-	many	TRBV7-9	CASSSGLIKQFF	TGTGCCAGCAGCTCTGGGCTCATCAAGCAGTTCTTC
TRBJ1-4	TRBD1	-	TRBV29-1	CSVESGPTGAWEKLFF	TGCAGCGTTGAATCGGGACCGACAGGGGCTTGGGAAAAACTGTTTTTT
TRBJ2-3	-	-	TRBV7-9	CASSKWEPGVVDTQYF	TGTGCCAGTAGCAAGTGGGAGCCCGGAGTAGTAGATACGCAGTATTTT
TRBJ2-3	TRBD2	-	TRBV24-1	CATSAGLAITDTQYF	TGTGCCACCAGTGCTGGACTAGCGATTACAGATACGCAGTATTTT
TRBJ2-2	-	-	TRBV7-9	CASSTGHRSGELFF	TGTGCCAGCAGCACCGGACATCGGTCAGGGGAGCTGTTTTTT
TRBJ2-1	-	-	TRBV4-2	CASSQAGWGVEQFF	TGTGCCAGCAGCCAAGCGGGGTGGGGGGTTGAGCAGTTCTTC
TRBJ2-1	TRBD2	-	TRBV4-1	CASSRCSGGRYNEQFF	TGCGCCAGCAGCCGATGTAGCGGGGGGCGCTACAATGAGCAGTTCTTC
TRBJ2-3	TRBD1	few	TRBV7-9	CASSLPKTGSDTQYF	TGTGCCAGCAGCCTACCAAAGACAGGGTCAGATACGCAGTATTTT
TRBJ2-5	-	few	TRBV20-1	CSARDLRVETQYF	TGCAGTGCTAGAGATCTTCGGGTAGAGACCCAGTACTTC
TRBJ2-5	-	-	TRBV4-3	CASSQDTFIEETQYF	TGCGCCAGCAGCCAAGACACCTTCATCGAAGAGACCCAGTACTTC
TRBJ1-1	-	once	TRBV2	CASSGDRTVNTEAFF	TGTGCCAGCAGTGGAGATAGGACCGTGAACACTGAAGCTTTCTTT
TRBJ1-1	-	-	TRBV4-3	CASSPQGYRAEAFF	TGCGCCAGCAGCCCGCAGGGGTATCGGGCTGAAGCTTTCTTT
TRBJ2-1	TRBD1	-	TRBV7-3	CASSSPTGASGGEQFF	TGTGCCAGCAGCTCCCCTACAGGGGCAAGCGGCGGTGAGCAGTTCTTC
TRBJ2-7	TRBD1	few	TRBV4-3	CASSQDMRTGVYEQYF	TGCGCCAGCAGCCAAGATATGCGGACAGGGGTCTACGAGCAGTACTTC
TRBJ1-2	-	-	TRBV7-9	CASSWTDYGYTF	TGTGCCAGCAGCTGGACAGACTATGGCTACACCTTC
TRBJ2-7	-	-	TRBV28	CASSSPSTQTYEQYF	TGTGCCAGCAGTTCGCCATCAACACAAACCTACGAGCAGTACTTC
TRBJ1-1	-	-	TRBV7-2	CASTSGGGRNTEAFF	TGTGCCAGCACCTCCGGGGGAGGGCGCAACACTGAAGCTTTCTTT
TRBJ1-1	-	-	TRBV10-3	CAISVGLNTEAFF	TGTGCCATCAGTGTTGGCCTGAACACTGAAGCTTTCTTT